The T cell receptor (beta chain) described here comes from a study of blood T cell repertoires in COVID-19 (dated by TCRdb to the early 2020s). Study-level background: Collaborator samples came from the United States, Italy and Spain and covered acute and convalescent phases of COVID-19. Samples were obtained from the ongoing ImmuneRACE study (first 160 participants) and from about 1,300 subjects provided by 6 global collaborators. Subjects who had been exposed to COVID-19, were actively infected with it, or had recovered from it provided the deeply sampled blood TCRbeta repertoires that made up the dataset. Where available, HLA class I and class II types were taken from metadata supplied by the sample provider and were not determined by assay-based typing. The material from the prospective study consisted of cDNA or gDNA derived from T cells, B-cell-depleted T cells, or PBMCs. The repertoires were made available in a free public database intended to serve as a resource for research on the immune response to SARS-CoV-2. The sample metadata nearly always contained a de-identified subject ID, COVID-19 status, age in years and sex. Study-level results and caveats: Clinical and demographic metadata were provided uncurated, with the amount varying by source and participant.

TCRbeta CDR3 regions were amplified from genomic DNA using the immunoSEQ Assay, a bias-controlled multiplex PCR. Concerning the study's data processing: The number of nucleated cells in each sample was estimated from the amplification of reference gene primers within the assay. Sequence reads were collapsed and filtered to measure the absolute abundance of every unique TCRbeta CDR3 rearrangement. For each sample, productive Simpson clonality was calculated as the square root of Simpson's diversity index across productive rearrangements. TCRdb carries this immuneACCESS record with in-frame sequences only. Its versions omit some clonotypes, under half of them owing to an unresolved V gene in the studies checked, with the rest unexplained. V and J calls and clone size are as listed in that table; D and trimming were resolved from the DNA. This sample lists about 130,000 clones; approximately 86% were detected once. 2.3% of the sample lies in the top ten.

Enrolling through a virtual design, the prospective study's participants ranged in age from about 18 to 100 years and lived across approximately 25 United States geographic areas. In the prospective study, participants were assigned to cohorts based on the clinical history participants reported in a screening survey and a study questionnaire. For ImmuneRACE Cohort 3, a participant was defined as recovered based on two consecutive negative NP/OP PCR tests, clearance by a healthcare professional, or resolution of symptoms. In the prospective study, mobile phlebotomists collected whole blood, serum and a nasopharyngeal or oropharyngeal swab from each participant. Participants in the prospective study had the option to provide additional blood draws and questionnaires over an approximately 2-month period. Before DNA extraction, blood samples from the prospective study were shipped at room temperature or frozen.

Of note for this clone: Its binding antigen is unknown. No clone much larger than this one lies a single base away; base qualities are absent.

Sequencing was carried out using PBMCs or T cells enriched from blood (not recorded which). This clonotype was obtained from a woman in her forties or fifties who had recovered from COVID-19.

CDR3 protein: CASSWGGAYEQYF. At the DNA level, the sequence is TGTGCCAGCAGTTGGGGCGGCGCCTACGAGCAGTACTTC. The sequence joins TRBV12-3 or TRBV12-4 to TRBJ2-7; D gene: possibly TRBD1, on 5 matching bases. Taken from cysteine to phenylalanine, the CDR3 has 13 residues. The sequence is cut down to CDR3 DNA, 39 bases in frame from base 1. V sheds 4 bases and J sheds 2 bases, leaving 9 bases between their ends.